Detailed here is one T cell receptor (beta chain). The entry originates in a study of blood T cell repertoires in COVID-19. As for the study in general: The United States, Italy and Spain were the sources of the acute and convalescent COVID-19 samples. PBMCs, B-cell-depleted T cells, or T cells provided the cDNA or gDNA that made up the material.

Germline V lookup: CDR1 SGHTA, CDR2 FQGTGA. This CDR3 region has 16 residues. Trimming left V 1 base short and J 1 base short, with 11 bases between. Original handling: Reference gene primer amplification gave estimated nucleated cell counts. Sequenced by immunoSEQ multiplex PCR; TCRdb stores in-frame clones only, minus some. V and J calls plus clone size are reproduced from that table; the DNA served to infer D and trimming. Of around 210,000 clones in the sample, roughly 75% are singletons; the top ten hold 4.5% to 7%. The clonotype comes from a woman in her seventies with acute or convalescent COVID-19. The sample comprised peripheral blood. The genes are TRBV7-3 and TRBJ1-3, with D perhaps matching TRBD1 (6 bases). The CDR3 coding sequence is TGTGCCAGCAGCTTAAGAGGAGGACAGTCTGGAAACACCATATATTTT. Protein sequence: CASSLRGGQSGNTIYF.